These T cell receptor beta chains were read from a single sample in a study of blood T cells in healthy people across ages. TCRdb re-called the 5' RACE reads through MiXCR, storing one row per CDR3 protein. The sample includes about 780,000 distinct CDR3 sequences, around half of them seen just once. The sequenced sample consisted of blood. These receptors all come from a man at least 80 years old in good health. The CDR3 runs from the conserved cysteine through the conserved F or W. The order of the fields is D gene, J gene, V gene, clone size, CDR3 protein, CDR3 DNA. The D gene is left open where the match is weak. For some rows the clone size is stated as once, few or many, or as a class when expanded; others skip it.

NA TRBJ1-1 TRBV5-1 NA CASMSGRNEAFF TGCGCCAGCATGTCGGGCAGAAATGAAGCTTTCTTT
TRBD1 TRBJ1-2 TRBV20-1 many CSARRGQENYGYTF TGCAGTGCTAGGAGGGGGCAGGAGAACTATGGCTACACCTTC
NA TRBJ1-2 TRBV28 few CASSPTQGFGYTF TGTGCCAGCAGCCCCACACAGGGATTTGGCTACACCTTC
TRBD2 TRBJ2-3 TRBV7-2 NA CASSLVGIAGDGSTDTQYF TGTGCCAGCAGCTTAGTGGGGATTGCGGGGGACGGAAGCACAGATACGCAGTATTTT
NA TRBJ1-2 TRBV2 few CASSAVTINYGYTF TGTGCCAGCAGTGCTGTAACAATTAACTATGGCTACACCTTC
NA TRBJ2-1 TRBV2 NA CASSGSGRGEQFF TGTGCCAGCAGTGGATCCGGTCGGGGTGAGCAGTTCTTC
NA TRBJ2-7 TRBV5-1 NA CAGSQRPEGSYEQYF TGCGCCGGCAGTCAAAGGCCCGAAGGAAGCTACGAGCAGTACTTC
NA TRBJ2-3 TRBV12-3/TRBV12-4 NA CASSPQGVSTDTQYF TGTGCCAGCAGCCCCCAGGGAGTTAGCACAGATACGCAGTATTTT
TRBD2 TRBJ2-3 TRBV4-2 few CASSQSLAGAGDTQYF TGTGCCAGCAGCCAAAGTCTAGCGGGAGCTGGAGATACGCAGTATTTT
NA TRBJ1-1 TRBV10-3 NA CAISASTEANTEAFF TGTGCCATCAGTGCATCGACAGAGGCGAACACTGAAGCTTTCTTT
TRBD1 TRBJ2-5 TRBV20-1 few CSARQGQGDTETQYF TGCAGTGCCAGGCAGGGACAGGGAGATACAGAGACCCAGTACTTC
TRBD2 TRBJ2-7 TRBV29-1 few CSVEDRTKGTNYEQYF TGCAGCGTTGAAGATCGGACTAAGGGGACTAACTACGAGCAGTACTTC
TRBD1 TRBJ2-3 TRBV18 NA CASSPDRLDTQYF TGTGCCAGCTCACCGGACAGGCTGGATACGCAGTATTTT
TRBD2 TRBJ2-7 TRBV5-1 few CASSRRAGGIEQYF TGCGCCAGCAGCAGGCGAGCGGGAGGGATCGAGCAGTACTTC
TRBD2 TRBJ2-5 TRBV20-1 NA CSASRSGSQETQYF TGCAGTGCTAGTCGGAGCGGGAGTCAAGAGACCCAGTACTTC
NA TRBJ2-1 TRBV9 NA CASSVVQGEQFF TGTGCCAGCAGCGTAGTTCAGGGTGAGCAGTTCTTC
TRBD1 TRBJ2-7 TRBV5-1 NA CASSLRGTGRHRRDEQYF TGCGCTAGCAGCTTGCGCGGGACAGGGCGGCATCGGCGGGACGAGCAGTACTTC
TRBD2 TRBJ2-5 TRBV20-1 NA CSALRLAGGPSHETQYF TGCAGTGCTTTACGACTAGCGGGAGGGCCGTCTCACGAGACCCAGTACTTC
TRBD1 TRBJ2-3 TRBV12-3/TRBV12-4 NA CASRRDRGEVDTQYF TGTGCCAGCAGGAGGGACAGGGGAGAGGTAGATACGCAGTATTTT
NA TRBJ2-7 TRBV29-1 NA CSGYSSSYNEQYF TGCAGCGGTTACAGTAGCTCCTACAATGAGCAGTACTTC
NA TRBJ2-5 TRBV11-3 NA CASSRRDGAGEQYF TGTGCCAGCAGCCGGAGGGACGGTGCTGGTGAGCAGTACTTC
TRBD1 TRBJ1-5 TRBV10-3 NA CAISERGGQGDQPQHF TGTGCCATCAGTGAGAGAGGAGGACAGGGTGATCAGCCCCAGCATTTT